One TCR beta chain is described in this entry. Its antigen is unidentified. Germline CDR1 and CDR2: SGHRS and YFSETQ. V lost 9 bases and J lost 4, with 16 bases in between. The CDR3 is 13 residues long. TCRdb re-analysed the 5' RACE reads in MiXCR, keeping a single row per CDR3 protein. This sample yields around 480,000 distinct CDR3 sequences, of which 17% are seen a single time; approximately 0.97% belongs to the top ten. The source of the sample is a study of CD8 T cells in ankylosing spondylitis. Findings and caveats of the study: Typical of ankylosing spondylitis blood, it appeared, was a TCR beta motif of seven to nine highly homologous variants.

The sequenced material came from blood, either unsorted or a sorted T cell fraction (not recorded which). This chain joins TRBV5-1 and TRBJ1-1; D perhaps matches TRBD1 (6 bases). The sequence derives from a male donor with ankylosing spondylitis. CDR3 sequence reads: CATKGGAGTEAFF. For the CDR3, the DNA is TGCGCCACCAAGGGGGGGGCTGGCACTGAAGCTTTCTTT.